Below are 17 T cell receptor beta chains sequenced from a single sample in a study of blood T cell repertoires in COVID-19. Some clones are missing from TCRdb's copy, which holds only in-frame ones; the method was immunoSEQ multiplex PCR. The profile shows 250,000 to 350,000 clones, nearly 90% of them singletons. Sequenced: PBMCs or T cells enriched from blood (not recorded which). The receptor set was obtained from a woman under 30 with acute COVID-19.

V gene TRBV7-2 combines with J gene TRBJ2-1; D ambiguous. V gave up 0 bases and J gave up 4 bases, with 10 bases separating them. The V gene's germline CDR1 is SGHTA and CDR2 FQGNSA. The CDR3 is 15 amino acids. Written as DNA, the CDR3 is TGTGCCAGCAGCTTAGCCTCAGTTCAGTACAATGAGCAGTTCTTC. Translating it yields CASSLASVQYNEQFF.

This clone was seen once. This chain connects TRBV18 to TRBJ1-2; D is undetermined. This CDR3 comprises 14 residues. Germline V lookup: CDR1 KGHSH, CDR2 LQKENI. Trimming took 2 bases from V and 5 from J, leaving 12 bases between them. DNA of the CDR3: TGTGCCAGCTCACCAGGGCAGACCCTATATGGCTACACCTTC. This translates into CASSPGQTLYGYTF. Full variable domain (outside the CDR3, taken from reference TRBV18 and TRBJ1-2): NAGVMQNPRHLVRRRGQEARLRCSPMKGHSHVYWYRQLPEEGLKFMVYLQKENIIDESGMPKERFSAEFPKEGPSILRIQQVVRGDSAAYFCASSPGQTLYGYTFGSGTRLTVV.

The chain carries TRBV3-1 (or the pseudogene TRBV3-2) and TRBJ1-4, with D possibly matching TRBD1 (6 bases). The germline V gene has CDR1 LGHDT and CDR2 YNNKEL (reference sequence). The V end was cut by 0 bases, the J end by 8 bases, with 7 bases between. The CDR3 loop spans 13 amino acids. CDR3 nucleotides: TGTGCCAGCAGCCAAGATAGGGGGGAAAAACTGTTTTTT. Its translation: CASSQDRGEKLFF.

The genes are TRBV28 and TRBJ2-6; perhaps TRBD1 as D (6 bases). V lost 6 bases and J 0 bases, leaving 12 bases between the germline ends. This CDR3 contains 16 residues. Germline V lookup: CDR1 MDHEN, CDR2 SYDVKM. The CDR3 reads CASSHGQSSGANVLTF. As DNA, the CDR3 is TGTGCCAGCAGCCACGGACAGTCCTCTGGGGCCAACGTCCTGACTTTC. Combining the CDR3 with reference TRBV28 and TRBJ2-6 gives the whole variable domain DVKVTQSSRYLVKRTGEKVFLECVQDMDHENMFWYRQDPGLGLRLIYFSYDVKMKEKGDIPEGYSVSREKKERFSLILESASTNQTSMYLCASSHGQSSGANVLTFGAGSRLTVL.

This clone turned up a few times. V is TRBV19 and J is TRBJ2-2; 14 bases line up with TRBD2. Germline V CDR1 and CDR2: LNHDA, SQIVND (reference sequence). Germline trimming cut 6 bases from V and 1 base from J; bases unmatched to any gene: 4. The CDR3 has 17 amino acids. CDR3: CASRRGLAGGNTGELFF. CDR3 bases: TGTGCCAGTAGACGCGGACTAGCGGGAGGGAACACCGGGGAGCTGTTTTTT.

The chain recombines TRBV28 with TRBJ1-2, with a weak D call TRBD1 (6 bases). V lost 6 bases, J lost 1 base, and 18 bases lay in between. The CDR3 loop spans 16 amino acids. Germline CDR1 MDHEN, CDR2 SYDVKM. CDR3 loop: CASRGWSGTINYGYTF. In DNA form, the CDR3 reads TGTGCCAGCAGAGGCTGGTCCGGGACAATTAACTATGGCTACACCTTC.

The chain uses TRBV11-2 and TRBJ2-7; no definite D call. The CDR3 has 15 residues. In germline, CDR1 is SGHAT, CDR2 FQNNGV. The ends were cut back, 4 bases at V and 5 bases at J, with 18 bases in the middle. CDR3 protein: CASSSGPSPLNEQYF. CDR3 nucleotide sequence: TGTGCCAGCAGCTCAGGCCCCAGCCCCCTGAACGAGCAGTACTTC.

This clone was found once. J is TRBJ1-1 and V is TRBV5-1, with 12 bases matching TRBD1. The germline gives CDR1 SGHRS, CDR2 YFSETQ. This CDR3 contains 16 residues. After removal of 3 bases from V and 3 bases from J, the junction contained 6 bases not matched to a gene. Here the CDR3 DNA reads TGCGCCAGCAGCTGGGACAGGGGGCCTGGGGACACTGAAGCTTTCTTT. It codes for CASSWDRGPGDTEAFF.

The J gene is TRBJ2-7, the V gene TRBV6-2 or TRBV6-3; tentatively, D is TRBD2 (5 bases). CDR1 is MNHEY, CDR2 SVGEGT, per germline. The length of the CDR3 is 14 residues. Trimming took off 2 bases at V and 1 base at J, with 9 bases between the two ends. DNA of the CDR3: TGTGCCAGCAGTTACGAGAGGGAGTCCTACGAGCAGTACTTC. Encoded protein: CASSYERESYEQYF.

The CDR3 reads CASRGGNTEAFF. For the CDR3, the DNA is TGTGCCAGCAGAGGGGGGAACACTGAAGCTTTCTTT. The chain joins TRBV25-1 to TRBJ1-1; a weak D match, TRBD1 (6 bases). CDR1 is MGHDK and CDR2 is SYGVNS in the germline V gene. Trimming removed 6 bases from V and 1 base from J, with 6 bases in between. The CDR3 sequence is 12 residues long. The whole variable domain, remainder taken from reference TRBV25-1 and TRBJ1-1, is EADIYQTPRYLVIGTGKKITLECSQTMGHDKMYWYQQDPGMELHLIHYSYGVNSTEKGDLSSESTVSRIRTEHFPLTLESARPSHTSQYLCASRGGNTEAFFGQGTRLTVV.

This clone was seen a few times. The chain employs TRBV4-1 and TRBJ1-1, with TRBD1 identical over 10 bases. The CDR3 is made up of 17 amino acids. CDR1 is MGHRA, CDR2 YSYEKL, per germline. The junction had 7 bases not matched to a gene; V was cut back by 2 bases and J by 1 base. The CDR3 coding sequence is TGCGCCAGCAGCCAAAAGGGGACAGGGGTCAAGAACACTGAAGCTTTCTTT. Protein product: CASSQKGTGVKNTEAFF.

V is TRBV24-1 and J is TRBJ1-5; TRBD1 might be the D (5 bases). CDR3 length equals 14 residues. V dropped 7 bases and J dropped 5 bases, with 14 bases sitting between them. Per germline, CDR1 KGHDR and CDR2 SFDVKD. DNA for the CDR3: TGTGCCACCAGGTTTCGGGGGGTACATCAGCCCCAGCATTTT. Translating gives CATRFRGVHQPQHF.

The gene calls are TRBV18 and TRBJ1-5, with 9 bases identical to TRBD1. Germline V lookup: CDR1 KGHSH, CDR2 LQKENI. The CDR3 is 17 amino acids. With V trimmed by 4 bases and J by 7 bases, 14 bases remained unmatched. For the CDR3, the DNA is TGTGCCAGCTCACTTACCCTCCCGGGACAGGGATCCCAGCCCCAGCATTTT. This sequence encodes CASSLTLPGQGSQPQHF.

The chain combines TRBV28 with TRBJ2-5, with TRBD2 as a possible D gene (6 bases). CDR1 and CDR2 from the germline V gene are MDHEN and SYDVKM. Trimming cost V 7 bases and J 5 bases, with 14 bases left between them. This CDR3 has 13 amino acids. The CDR3 nucleotides are TGTGCCAGCACCGTTTCGGGGAGGGAGACCCAGTACTTC. This encodes CASTVSGRETQYF.

The chain joins TRBV7-2 to TRBJ2-7, with 11 bases lining up with TRBD2. The CDR3 contains 16 residues. CDR1 and CDR2 (germline): SGHTA, FQGNSA. Trimming at V came to 7 bases and at J to 5 bases, leaving 13 bases not matched to a gene. The CDR3 here is CASTFLYSGRGNEQYF. CDR3 bases: TGTGCCAGCACGTTCCTTTATAGCGGGAGGGGAAACGAGCAGTACTTC.

J is TRBJ1-3 and V is TRBV18, with 9 bases identical to TRBD1. Germline assignment: CDR1 KGHSH and CDR2 LQKENI. CDR3 length equals 17 residues. Losses at the gene ends were 1 base for V and 2 bases for J; bases not matched to a gene: 6. The CDR3 loop is CASSPRSGQGTGNTIYF. The CDR3 nucleotides read TGTGCCAGCTCACCACGGTCGGGACAGGGCACTGGAAACACCATATATTTT.

The chain joins TRBV10-1 to TRBJ2-1; possibly TRBD2 for D (6 bases). This CDR3 has 13 amino acids. Germline values: CDR1 WNHNN, CDR2 SYGVQD (reference sequence). Trimming removed 3 bases from V and 7 bases from J, with 10 bases in between. The CDR3 is CASSDPSVNEQFF. DNA for the CDR3: TGCGCCAGCAGTGACCCTAGCGTGAATGAGCAGTTCTTC.